The entry below describes one TCR beta chain. Antigen unknown. Per the germline V gene, CDR1 is SGHDN and CDR2 is FVKESK. The ends were cut back, 2 bases at V and 1 base at J, with 11 bases in the middle. This CDR3 is built from 16 residues. This sample was included in a study of identical twins. A universal primer site was added by template switching, and unique molecular identifiers were carried by the cDNA. TCRdb redid the calling of the 5' RACE reads with MiXCR, one entry per CDR3 protein. This table holds more than 350,000 distinct CDR3 sequences, roughly 9% found once. Regarding the study as a whole: Shared out-of-frame alpha sequences (those common to twins) showed excess low generation probability.

This clonotype was obtained from a woman aged 45-59 years in good health. The V call is TRBV14, the J call TRBJ2-2; D possibly corresponds to TRBD2 (5 bases). Material for sequencing was naive T cells sorted from blood. CDR3 loop: CASSQLLSGNTGELFF. In DNA form, the CDR3 reads TGTGCCAGCAGCCAACTCCTCAGCGGGAACACCGGGGAGCTGTTTTTT.